A selection of T cell receptor beta chains follows, all from one sample in a study of cytomegalovirus exposure and HLA in healthy donors. Generated by immunoSEQ multiplex PCR, the TCRdb table keeps only in-frame clones and is missing some. The table shows under 200,000 clones, with approximately 84% occurring only once. The source material was PBMCs. These receptors all come from a boy aged 2 to 10 in good health and CMV-seronegative. The CDR3 runs from the conserved cysteine through the conserved F or W. The D gene is left open where the match is weak. A row's size may be missing; if present it is once, few, many or a size class.

abundance,d_gene,v_gene,j_gene,CDR3aa,CDR3nt
-,TRBD1,TRBV6-5,TRBJ1-3,CASLRTGKAGNTIYF,TGTGCCAGCCTTAGGACAGGGAAAGCTGGAAACACCATATATTTT
-,-,TRBV29-1,TRBJ2-7,CSVEGPGTYEQYF,TGCAGCGTTGAGGGTCCAGGGACCTACGAGCAGTACTTC
-,-,TRBV6-6,TRBJ1-5,CASSLPRGDQPQHF,TGTGCCAGCAGTCTCCCCAGGGGCGATCAGCCCCAGCATTTT
-,-,TRBV7-6,TRBJ2-1,CASSLEGGTYNEQFF,TGTGCCAGCAGCTTAGAAGGCGGAACCTACAATGAGCAGTTCTTC
-,-,TRBV2,TRBJ2-1,CASYRDFPYNEQFF,TGTGCCAGCTACCGGGACTTCCCGTACAATGAGCAGTTCTTC
-,-,TRBV21-1,TRBJ1-1,CASSNEVKNTEAFF,TGTGCCAGCAGCAATGAGGTGAAGAACACTGAAGCTTTCTTT
-,-,TRBV10-3,TRBJ2-3,CASSLGRPDTQYF,TGTGCCTCTAGTTTAGGGAGACCAGATACGCAGTATTTT
-,TRBD2,TRBV19,TRBJ2-2,CASSTWTSGRRDGELFF,TGTGCCAGTAGTACCTGGACTAGCGGGAGAAGGGACGGGGAGCTGTTTTTT
-,TRBD2,TRBV9,TRBJ2-7,CASSVGAGVSYEQYF,TGTGCCAGCAGCGTAGGGGCGGGAGTCTCCTACGAGCAGTACTTC
-,-,TRBV2,TRBJ1-5,CASSVGHPASLVNQPQHF,TGTGCCAGCAGTGTAGGACATCCCGCGAGTTTGGTCAATCAGCCCCAGCATTTT
-,TRBD2,TRBV19,TRBJ2-5,CASMPGTSTQETQYF,TGTGCCAGTATGCCGGGGACTAGCACACAAGAGACCCAGTACTTC
-,-,TRBV25-1,TRBJ1-2,CASIRPGPASYGYTF,TGTGCCAGCATCCGTCCAGGTCCAGCTTCTTATGGCTACACCTTC
-,TRBD2,TRBV19,TRBJ2-7,CATTASGRASGEQYF,TGTGCCACCACGGCTAGCGGGAGGGCAAGCGGCGAGCAGTACTTC
-,-,TRBV10-3,TRBJ2-2,CAISDEVGTLNTGELFF,TGTGCCATCAGTGACGAGGTCGGTACGCTGAACACCGGGGAGCTGTTTTTT
-,-,TRBV2,TRBJ1-4,CASRRGANVRTNEKLFF,TGTGCCAGCAGGCGGGGGGCAAACGTGAGGACTAATGAAAAACTGTTTTTT
once,TRBD1,TRBV11-2,TRBJ1-2,CASSLDWSGGNGYTF,TGTGCCAGCAGCTTAGATTGGTCAGGGGGGAATGGCTACACCTTC
few,-,TRBV5-4,TRBJ1-3,CASSPRSGNTIYF,TGTGCCAGCAGCCCGCGCTCTGGAAACACCATATATTTT
-,-,TRBV12-5,TRBJ1-1,CASGLGGAPTEAFF,TGTGCTAGTGGTTTGGGGGGCGCCCCGACTGAAGCTTTCTTT
-,TRBD2,TRBV30,TRBJ2-1,CAWVRGLAVHEQFF,TGTGCCTGGGTGAGGGGACTAGCGGTCCATGAGCAGTTCTTC
-,TRBD1,TRBV5-6,TRBJ2-7,CASSSDRGLHEQYF,TGTGCCAGCAGCTCAGACAGGGGGCTGCACGAGCAGTACTTC
-,TRBD2,TRBV5-1,TRBJ2-1,CASSTGLAGGINYNEQFF,TGCGCCAGCAGCACCGGACTAGCGGGAGGGATAAATTACAATGAGCAGTTCTTC
-,-,TRBV28,TRBJ1-5,CASSLTPHPTRPNQPQHF,TGTGCCAGCAGTTTAACCCCTCACCCTACGAGGCCCAATCAGCCCCAGCATTTT
-,-,TRBV5-1,TRBJ1-3,CASSLENQGTGNTIYF,TGCGCCAGCAGCTTGGAAAACCAGGGAACTGGAAACACCATATATTTT
few,-,TRBV19,TRBJ2-1,CASSLGLASSYNEQFF,TGTGCCAGTAGTCTCGGACTCGCCAGCTCCTACAATGAGCAGTTCTTC
few,-,TRBV5-6,TRBJ2-7,CASSFILDYEQYF,TGTGCCAGCAGTTTTATACTAGACTACGAGCAGTACTTC
-,TRBD2,TRBV5-4,TRBJ2-1,CASSSTRTSGSNEQFF,TGTGCCAGCAGCTCGACCCGGACTAGCGGGAGCAATGAGCAGTTCTTC
-,TRBD2,TRBV5-1,TRBJ2-2,CASSPTGTMNTGELFF,TGCGCCAGCAGCCCTACCGGGACTATGAACACCGGGGAGCTGTTTTTT
-,TRBD2,TRBV7-9,TRBJ2-1,CASSLGAGTSGYNEQFF,TGTGCCAGCAGCTTAGGTGCCGGGACTAGCGGATACAATGAGCAGTTCTTC
-,TRBD1,TRBV5-1,TRBJ1-1,CASSFDRENMNTEAFF,TGCGCCAGCAGCTTTGACAGGGAGAACATGAACACTGAAGCTTTCTTT
-,-,TRBV18,TRBJ2-7,CASSPFAAGLSSYEQYF,TGTGCCAGCTCACCGTTCGCCGCGGGGCTGAGCTCCTACGAGCAGTACTTC
few,-,TRBV4-1,TRBJ1-1,CASSQVQGRNTEAFF,TGCGCCAGCAGCCAAGTTCAGGGGCGGAACACTGAAGCTTTCTTT
few,TRBD1,TRBV19,TRBJ2-7,CASSMGTVDYEQYF,TGTGCCAGTAGTATGGGGACAGTGGACTACGAGCAGTACTTC
-,-,TRBV19,TRBJ2-1,CASSIEGGEQFF,TGTGCCAGTAGTATAGAGGGGGGTGAGCAGTTCTTC